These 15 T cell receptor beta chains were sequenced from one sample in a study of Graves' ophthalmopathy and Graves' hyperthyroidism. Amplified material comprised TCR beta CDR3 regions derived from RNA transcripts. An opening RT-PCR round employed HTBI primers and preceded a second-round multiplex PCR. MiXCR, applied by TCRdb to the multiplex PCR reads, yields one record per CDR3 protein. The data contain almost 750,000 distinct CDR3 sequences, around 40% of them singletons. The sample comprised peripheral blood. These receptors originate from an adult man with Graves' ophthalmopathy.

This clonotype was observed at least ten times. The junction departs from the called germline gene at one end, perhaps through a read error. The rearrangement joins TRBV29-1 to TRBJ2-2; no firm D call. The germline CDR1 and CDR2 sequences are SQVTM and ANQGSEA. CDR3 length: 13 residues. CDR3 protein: CSVEDGNTGELFF. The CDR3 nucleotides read TGCAGCGTAGAAGACGGGAACACCGGGGAGCTGTTTTTT.

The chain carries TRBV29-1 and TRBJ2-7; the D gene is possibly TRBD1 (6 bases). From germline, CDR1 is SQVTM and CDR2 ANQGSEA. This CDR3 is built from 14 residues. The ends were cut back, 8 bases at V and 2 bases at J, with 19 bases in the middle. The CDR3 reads CSPKGHPTTYEQYF. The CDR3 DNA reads TGCAGCCCTAAGGGACATCCGACAACCTACGAGCAGTACTTC.

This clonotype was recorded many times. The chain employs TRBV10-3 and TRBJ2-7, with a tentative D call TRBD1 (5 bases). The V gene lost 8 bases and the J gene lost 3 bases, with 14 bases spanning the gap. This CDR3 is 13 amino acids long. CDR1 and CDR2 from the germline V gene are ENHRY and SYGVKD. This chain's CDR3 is CAISLTGNYEQYF. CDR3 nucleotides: TGTGCCATCTCCCTCACAGGAAACTACGAGCAGTACTTC.

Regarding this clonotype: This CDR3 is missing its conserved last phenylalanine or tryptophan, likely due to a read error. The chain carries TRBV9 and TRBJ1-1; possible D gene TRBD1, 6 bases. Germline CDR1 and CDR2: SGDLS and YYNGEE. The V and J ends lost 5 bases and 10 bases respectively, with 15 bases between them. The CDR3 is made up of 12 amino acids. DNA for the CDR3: TGTGCCAGCAGTTTACAGGGTTCCAGAGCTTTCCTT. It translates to CASSLQGSRAFL.

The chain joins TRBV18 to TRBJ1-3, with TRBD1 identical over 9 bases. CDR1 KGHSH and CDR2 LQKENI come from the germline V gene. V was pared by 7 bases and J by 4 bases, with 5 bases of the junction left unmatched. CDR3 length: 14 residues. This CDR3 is CASWDRAFGNTIYF. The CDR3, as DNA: TGTGCCAGCTGGGACAGGGCGTTCGGAAACACCATATATTTT.

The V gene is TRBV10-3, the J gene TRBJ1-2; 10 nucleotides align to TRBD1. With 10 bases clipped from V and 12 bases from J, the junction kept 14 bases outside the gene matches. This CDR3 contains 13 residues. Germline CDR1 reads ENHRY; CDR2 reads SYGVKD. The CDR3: CASSGGTGVINTF. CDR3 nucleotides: TGTGCCAGCAGCGGAGGGACAGGGGTTATTAACACCTTC.

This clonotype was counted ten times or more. The CDR3 loop reads CASGRPQHF. In DNA form, the CDR3 reads TGTGCCAGTGGTCGGCCCCAGCATTTT. V gene TRBV24-1 combines with J gene TRBJ1-5, with D unclear. The germline CDR1 and CDR2 sequences are KGHDR and SFDVKD. CDR3 size: 9 residues. Between the trimmed V and J ends, which lost 11 bases and 9 bases, there was a span of 7 bases.

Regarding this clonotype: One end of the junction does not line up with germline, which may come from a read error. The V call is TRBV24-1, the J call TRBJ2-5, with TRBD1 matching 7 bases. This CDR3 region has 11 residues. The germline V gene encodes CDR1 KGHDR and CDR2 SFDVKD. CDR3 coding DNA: TGTGCCAGCAGTTTGGGGACAGCCCAGTACTTC. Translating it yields CASSLGTAQYF.

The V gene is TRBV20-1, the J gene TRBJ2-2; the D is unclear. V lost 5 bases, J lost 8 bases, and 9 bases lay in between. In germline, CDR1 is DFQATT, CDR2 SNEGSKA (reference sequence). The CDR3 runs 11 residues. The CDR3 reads CSAYRPGELFF. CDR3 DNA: TGCAGTGCTTACCGTCCAGGGGAGCTGTTTTTT.

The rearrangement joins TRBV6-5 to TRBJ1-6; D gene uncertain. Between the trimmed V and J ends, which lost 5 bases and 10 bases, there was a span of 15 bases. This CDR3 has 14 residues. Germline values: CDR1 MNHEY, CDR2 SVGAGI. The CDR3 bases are TGTGCCAGCAGTAGTCCGAGCCCCATGTCACCCCTCCACTTT. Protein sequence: CASSSPSPMSPLHF.

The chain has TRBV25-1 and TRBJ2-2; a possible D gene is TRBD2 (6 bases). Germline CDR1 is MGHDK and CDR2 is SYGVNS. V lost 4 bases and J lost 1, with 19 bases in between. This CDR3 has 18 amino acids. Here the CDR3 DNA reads TGTGCCAGCAGTGCTAGGAGGGCTGGGCGGGAGAACACCGGGGAGCTGTTTTTT. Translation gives CASSARRAGRENTGELFF.

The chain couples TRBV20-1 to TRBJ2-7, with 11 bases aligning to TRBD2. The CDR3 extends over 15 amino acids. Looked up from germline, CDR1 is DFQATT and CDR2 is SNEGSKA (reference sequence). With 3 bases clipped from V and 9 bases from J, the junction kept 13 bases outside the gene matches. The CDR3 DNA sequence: TGCAGTGCTAGTCACCGGACTAGCGGGCTGAAGGCGCAGTACTTC. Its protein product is CSASHRTSGLKAQYF.

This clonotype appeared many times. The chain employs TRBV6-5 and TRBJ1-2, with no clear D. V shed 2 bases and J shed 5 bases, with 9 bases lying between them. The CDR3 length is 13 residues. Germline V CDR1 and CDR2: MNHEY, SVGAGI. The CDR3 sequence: CASSYGPEYGYTF. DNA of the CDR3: TGTGCCAGCAGTTACGGGCCCGAGTATGGCTACACCTTC.

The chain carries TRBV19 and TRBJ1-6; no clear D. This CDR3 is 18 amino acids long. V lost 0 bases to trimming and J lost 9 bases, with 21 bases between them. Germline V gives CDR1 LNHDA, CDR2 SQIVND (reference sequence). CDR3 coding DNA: TGTGCCAGTAGTATAGAGGTTAATTGGCGGCCGGGAGGTTCACCCCTCCACTTT. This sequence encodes CASSIEVNWRPGGSPLHF.

DNA of the CDR3: TGCAGCGCCGCCGGACAGAACACTGAAGCTTTCTTT. Translated, it gives CSAAGQNTEAFF. The V and J genes are TRBV29-1 and TRBJ1-1; TRBD1 is a possible D gene (5 bases). V lost 7 bases, J lost 1 base, and 10 bases lay in between. CDR3 length: 12 amino acids. CDR1 and CDR2 (germline): SQVTM, ANQGSEA.